This T cell receptor beta chain came from a study of cytomegalovirus exposure and HLA in healthy donors. Nobody wrote down the CMV serostatus of this donor. Broader study findings: TCR beta V segments were, for the most part, productive about 87% or about 30% of the time in an earlier analysis. In the analysis, some V segments, TRBV6-2 and TRBV6-3 included, were excluded as indistinguishable.

The PCR used 60 Vbeta and 13 Jbeta primers. This table comes from immunoSEQ multiplex PCR, and its TCRdb copy is limited to in-frame clones, with some not included. The sample lists around 150,000 clones; 70% to 80% were seen once. A remark on this clone: Its antigen is unknown.

The germline V gene has CDR1 MDHEN and CDR2 SYDVKM. The CDR3 covers 17 residues. The V and J ends lost 2 bases and 4 bases respectively, with 20 bases between them. This chain links TRBV28 with TRBJ1-1, with D possibly being TRBD1 (6 bases). This TCR was recovered from a human donor in good health. Sequencing used PBMCs. The CDR3, as DNA: TGTGCCAGCAGTTTAGGGGGCAGGGGTATTGTTGGCACTGAAGCTTTCTTT. Translated: CASSLGGRGIVGTEAFF.